This T cell receptor beta chain came from a study of naive and memory T cell subsets. Study-wide results and limits: Gini index rose across naive, CM, EM and EMRA in CD4 and CD8.

Overnight CMV lysate stimulation of fresh PBMCs defined donor CMV status by CD4+ IFNgamma. Two oligonucleotides, mixed equimolar, formed the beta constant-region primer covering TRBC1 and TRBC2. Ligated cDNA was amplified by four rounds of PCR with nested alpha and beta constant-region primers and SP2. An oligonucleotide with the SP2 primer and a 12-nucleotide UMI was ligated to the cDNA 3' end. TCRdb re-analysed the UMI-ligation and nested PCR reads in MiXCR, keeping a single row per CDR3 protein. The sample has tens of thousands of distinct CDR3 sequences, about 18% seen once. This clonotype was observed many times. Antigen unknown. V was pared by 3 bases and J by 3 bases, with 5 bases of the junction left unmatched. CDR1 and CDR2 (germline): KGHDR, SFDVKD. The CDR3 runs 16 residues.

The chain is built from TRBV24-1 and TRBJ2-3; 10 nucleotides agree with TRBD2. The origin of this receptor is a human donor in good health. Source material: effector memory CD4+ T cells from blood. Indicated subset: effector memory, CD45RA- CD27-. This CDR3 is CATSDKSLAGTDTQYF. The CDR3 DNA is TGTGCCACCAGTGATAAATCACTAGCGGGAACAGATACGCAGTATTTT.